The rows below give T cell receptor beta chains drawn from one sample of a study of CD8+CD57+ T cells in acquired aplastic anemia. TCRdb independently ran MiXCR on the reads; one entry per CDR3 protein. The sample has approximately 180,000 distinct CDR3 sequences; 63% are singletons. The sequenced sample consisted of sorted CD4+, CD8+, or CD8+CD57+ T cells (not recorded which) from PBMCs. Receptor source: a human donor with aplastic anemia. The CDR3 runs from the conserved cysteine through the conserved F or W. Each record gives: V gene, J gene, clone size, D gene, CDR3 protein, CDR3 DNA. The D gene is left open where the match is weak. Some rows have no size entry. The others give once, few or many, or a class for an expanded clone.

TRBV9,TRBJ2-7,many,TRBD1,CASSPQTGSPSYEQYF,TGTGCCAGCAGCCCACAGACAGGGTCGCCTTCCTACGAGCAGTACTTC
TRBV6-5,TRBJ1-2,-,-,CASSGQGGSGYGYTF,TGTGCCAGCAGCGGACAAGGGGGATCGGGCTATGGCTACACCTTC
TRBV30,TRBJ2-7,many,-,CAWSVVEGNEQYF,TGTGCCTGGAGTGTAGTCGAGGGAAACGAGCAGTACTTC
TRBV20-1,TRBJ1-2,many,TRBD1,CSARAPGTEASNYGYTF,TGCAGTGCTAGAGCCCCCGGGACAGAGGCTTCTAACTATGGCTACACCTTC
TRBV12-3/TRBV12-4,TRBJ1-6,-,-,CASRSDTAGNSPLHF,TGTGCCAGCAGGTCCGACACAGCGGGCAATTCACCCCTCCACTTT
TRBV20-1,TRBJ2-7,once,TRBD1,CSARLGQGNEQYF,TGCAGTGCGCGCCTCGGACAGGGCAACGAGCAGTACTTC
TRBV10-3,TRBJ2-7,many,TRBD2,CAISVDAGGPYEQYF,TGTGCCATCAGTGTTGATGCGGGAGGGCCTTACGAGCAGTACTTC
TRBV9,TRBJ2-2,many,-,CASMTANTGELFF,TGTGCCAGCATGACTGCGAACACCGGGGAGCTGTTTTTT
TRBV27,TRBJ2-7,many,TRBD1,CASSLSGQGANEQYF,TGTGCCAGCAGTTTATCGGGACAGGGGGCCAACGAGCAGTACTTC
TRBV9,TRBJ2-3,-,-,CASSVDLVTDTQYF,TGTGCCAGCAGCGTAGACCTAGTCACAGATACGCAGTATTTT
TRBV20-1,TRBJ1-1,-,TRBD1,CSAHRGLMNTEAFF,TGCAGTGCCCACAGGGGGCTCATGAACACTGAAGCTTTCTTT
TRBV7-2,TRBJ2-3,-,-,CASSFFRGRDTQYF,TGTGCCAGCAGCTTTTTCAGAGGGCGGGATACGCAGTATTTT
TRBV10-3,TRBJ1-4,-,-,CAISESSEKLFF,TGTGCCATCAGTGAGTCATCGGAAAAACTGTTTTTT
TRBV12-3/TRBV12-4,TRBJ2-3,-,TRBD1,CAGQGDADTQYF,TGTGCTGGACAGGGGGACGCAGATACGCAGTATTTT
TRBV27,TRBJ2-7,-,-,CASSWGYSYEQYF,TGTGCCAGCAGTTGGGGCTACTCCTACGAGCAGTACTTC
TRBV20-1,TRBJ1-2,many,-,CSASTWGGYTF,TGCAGTGCTAGCACGTGGGGAGGCTACACCTTC
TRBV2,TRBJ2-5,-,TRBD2,CASSLGGGTEAQYF,TGTGCCAGCAGCTTAGGCGGGGGTACGGAGGCCCAGTACTTC
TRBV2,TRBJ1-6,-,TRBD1,CASSPDRDNSPLHF,TGTGCCAGCAGTCCGGACAGGGATAATTCACCCCTCCACTTT
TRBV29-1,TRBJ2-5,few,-,CSVGGGSGTQYF,TGCAGCGTTGGTGGGGGATCGGGGACCCAGTACTTC
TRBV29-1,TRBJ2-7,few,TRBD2,CSVPGTSGSYEQYF,TGCAGCGTTCCCGGGACTAGCGGATCCTACGAGCAGTACTTC
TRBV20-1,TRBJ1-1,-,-,CSSSQGRNTEAFF,TGCAGTTCCTCGCAGGGACGGAACACTGAAGCTTTCTTT
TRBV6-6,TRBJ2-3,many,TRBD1,CASRIDRGRTDTQYF,TGTGCCAGCAGGATTGACAGGGGGAGAACAGATACGCAGTATTTT
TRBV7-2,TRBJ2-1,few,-,CASSLSPRGINEQFF,TGTGCCAGCAGCTTATCTCCGCGGGGCATCAATGAGCAGTTCTTC
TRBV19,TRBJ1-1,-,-,CASSRVTGRNTEAFF,TGTGCCAGTAGTAGAGTAACGGGACGAAACACTGAAGCTTTCTTT
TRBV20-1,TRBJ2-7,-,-,CSARHPGPIRYEQYF,TGCAGTGCTAGGCATCCGGGACCAATTAGGTACGAGCAGTACTTC
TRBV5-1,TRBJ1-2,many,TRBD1,CASGTGTDFYGYTF,TGCGCCAGCGGCACCGGGACAGACTTCTATGGCTACACCTTC
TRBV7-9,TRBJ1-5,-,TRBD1,CASSDRTGGGHQPQHF,TGTGCCAGCAGCGATAGGACAGGGGGAGGACATCAGCCCCAGCATTTT
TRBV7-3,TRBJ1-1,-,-,CASRRRQNTEAFF,TGTGCCAGCAGAAGACGGCAGAACACTGAAGCTTTCTTT
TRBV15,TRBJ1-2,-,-,CATSRDPASYLDGYTF,TGTGCCACCAGCAGAGACCCCGCTTCCTATTTAGATGGCTACACCTTC
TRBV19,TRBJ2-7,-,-,CATRPGPNYYEQYF,TGTGCCACCCGGCCGGGACCGAATTACTACGAGCAGTACTTC
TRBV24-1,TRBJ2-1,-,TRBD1,CATTGQVSNEQFF,TGTGCCACCACAGGACAGGTTTCCAATGAGCAGTTCTTC
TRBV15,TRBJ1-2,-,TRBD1,CATSRVGQGISYGYTF,TGTGCCACCAGCAGGGTCGGACAGGGGATCAGCTATGGCTACACCTTC
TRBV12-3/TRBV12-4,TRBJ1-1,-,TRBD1,CASSTQGARSEAFF,TGTGCCAGCAGTACCCAGGGGGCGCGATCTGAAGCTTTCTTT
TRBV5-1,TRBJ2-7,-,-,CASSLAAVDYEQYF,TGCGCCAGCAGCTTGGCGGCAGTCGACTACGAGCAGTACTTC
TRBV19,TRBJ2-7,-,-,CASSSGGVHEQYF,TGTGCCAGTAGTTCTGGGGGAGTACACGAGCAGTACTTC
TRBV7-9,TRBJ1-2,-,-,CASSPGGPPNYGYTF,TGTGCCAGCTCCCCGGGGGGCCCTCCTAACTATGGCTACACCTTC
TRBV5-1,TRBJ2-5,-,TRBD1,CASSSGTGGYQETQYF,TGCGCCAGCAGCTCGGGGACAGGGGGTTACCAAGAGACCCAGTACTTC
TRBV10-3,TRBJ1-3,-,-,CAISKEVSSGNTIYF,TGTGCCATCAGTAAGGAGGTTTCCTCTGGAAACACCATATATTTT
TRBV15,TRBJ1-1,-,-,CATSRGAEAFF,TGTGCCACCAGCAGAGGGGCTGAAGCTTTCTTT
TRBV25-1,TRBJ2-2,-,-,CASSERAGPNTGELFF,TGTGCCAGCAGTGAAAGGGCAGGACCGAACACCGGAGAGCTGTTTTTT
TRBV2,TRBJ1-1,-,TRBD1,CASSGQGAGEAFF,TGTGCCAGCAGTGGACAGGGGGCGGGAGAAGCTTTCTTT
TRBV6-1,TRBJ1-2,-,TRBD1,CASSERIIDRGPNYGYTF,TGTGCCAGCAGTGAAAGGATCATTGACAGGGGCCCTAACTATGGCTACACCTTC
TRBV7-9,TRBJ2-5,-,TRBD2,CASSQGIAGLETQYF,TGTGCCAGCAGCCAAGGTATAGCGGGGCTAGAGACCCAGTACTTC
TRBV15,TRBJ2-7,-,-,CATSRVGSSFDEQYF,TGTGCCACCAGCAGAGTGGGCAGTAGTTTCGACGAGCAGTACTTC
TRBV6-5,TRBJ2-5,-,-,CASSYTRGGETQYF,TGTGCCAGCAGTTACACCCGTGGGGGAGAGACCCAGTACTTC
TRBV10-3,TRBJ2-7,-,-,CAITEGVAYEQYF,TGTGCCATCACTGAGGGGGTTGCATACGAGCAGTACTTC
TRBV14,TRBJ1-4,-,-,CASSQGTVNEKLFF,TGTGCCAGCAGCCAAGGGACAGTTAATGAAAAACTGTTTTTT
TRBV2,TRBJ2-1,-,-,CASCDPNYNKQFF,TGTGCCAGCTGCGACCCTAACTACAATAAGCAGTTCTTC
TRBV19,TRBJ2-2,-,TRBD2,CASNRLAGRTGELFF,TGTGCCAGTAACCGACTAGCGGGTCGCACCGGGGAGCTGTTTTTT
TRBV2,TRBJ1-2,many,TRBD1,CASRAGQGAEGYTF,TGTGCCAGCAGAGCGGGACAGGGGGCTGAAGGCTACACCTTC
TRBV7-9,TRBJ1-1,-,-,CASSPGRKNTEAFF,TGTGCCAGCAGCCCGGGACGGAAGAACACTGAAGCTTTCTTT
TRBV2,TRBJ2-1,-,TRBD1,CASRPGTGNNEQFF,TGTGCCAGCAGGCCCGGGACAGGGAACAATGAGCAGTTCTTC
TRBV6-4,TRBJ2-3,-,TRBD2,CASSDSATSGGASTDTQYF,TGTGCCAGCAGTGACTCAGCGACTAGCGGGGGAGCTAGCACAGATACGCAGTATTTT
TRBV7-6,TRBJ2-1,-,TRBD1,CASQQGAADNEQFF,TGTGCCAGCCAACAGGGGGCAGCGGACAATGAGCAGTTCTTC
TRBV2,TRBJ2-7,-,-,CASSREGEPYEQYF,TGTGCCAGCAGTAGGGAGGGGGAGCCCTACGAGCAGTACTTC
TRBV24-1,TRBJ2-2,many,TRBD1,CATSSFPSDRGLGELFF,TGTGCCACCAGTTCCTTTCCCTCCGACAGGGGTCTAGGGGAGCTGTTTTTT
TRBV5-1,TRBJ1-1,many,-,CASSTGQFTEAFF,TGCGCCAGCAGCACAGGACAGTTTACTGAAGCTTTCTTT
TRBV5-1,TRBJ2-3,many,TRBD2,CASSATGLATSTDTQYF,TGCGCCAGCAGCGCCACGGGACTAGCGACTAGCACAGATACGCAGTATTTT
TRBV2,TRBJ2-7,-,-,CASILFGHEQYF,TGTGCCAGCATTCTTTTCGGGCACGAGCAGTACTTC